These 18 T cell receptor beta chains were sequenced from one sample in a study of shared clonotypes between healthy human individuals. CD45RO-negative, CCR7-selected cells formed the naive CD8 fraction, which excluded terminally differentiated effector memory CD45RA+ cells. Sequenced by immunoSEQ multiplex PCR; TCRdb stores in-frame clones only, minus some. In the table there are approximately 840,000 clones, 90% to 98% of which are singletons. The sequencing input was naive CD8+ T cells sorted from blood. The receptor source for this set is a man under 40 in good health.

This chain uses TRBV5-1 with TRBJ2-1; D is unresolved. Germline lookup yields CDR1 SGHRS and CDR2 YFSETQ. This CDR3 has 11 amino acids. The V end was cut by 5 bases, the J end by 10 bases, with 10 bases between. The CDR3 loop reads CASRQQTEQFF. In DNA form, the CDR3 reads TGCGCCAGCAGGCAGCAAACAGAGCAGTTCTTC.

This chain joins TRBV18 and TRBJ2-3; weak D call: TRBD1 (6 bases). V dropped 1 base and J dropped 5 bases, with 13 bases sitting between them. This CDR3 has 15 amino acids. CDR1 KGHSH and CDR2 LQKENI come from the germline V gene. The CDR3 is CASSPRDKDGDTQYF. The CDR3 DNA sequence: TGTGCCAGCTCACCACGGGACAAGGACGGAGATACGCAGTATTTT.

The chain couples TRBV27 to TRBJ2-6; D not resolved. This CDR3 contains 13 residues. Trimming stripped 7 bases from V and 0 bases from J, with 4 bases between. Germline V gene data show CDR1 as MNHEY and CDR2 as SMNVEV (reference sequence). The CDR3 DNA is TGTGCCAGCATCAGCTCTGGGGCCAACGTCCTGACTTTC. As protein: CASISSGANVLTF.

The rearrangement links TRBV7-9 to TRBJ2-4, with 9 bases fitting TRBD1. Trimming cost V 1 base and J 12 bases; bases outside gene matches: 1. Germline V gene sequence: CDR1 SEHNR, CDR2 FQNEAQ (reference sequence). CDR3 length equals 12 residues. CDR3 region: CASSLGQGDQYF. The CDR3 bases are TGTGCCAGCAGCTTAGGACAGGGGGATCAGTACTTC. The whole variable domain, filled in from reference TRBV7-9 and TRBJ2-4, reads DTGVSQNPRHKITKRGQNVTFRCDPISEHNRLYWYRQTLGQGPEFLTYFQNEAQLEKSRLLSDRFSAERPKGSFSTLEIQRTEQGDSAMYLCASSLGQGDQYFGAGTRLSVL.

The rearrangement links TRBV19 to TRBJ2-7, with TRBD2 identical over 7 bases. J lost 0 bases, V lost 3 bases, and 5 bases had no gene match. This CDR3 comprises 15 residues. The germline V gene has CDR1 LNHDA and CDR2 SQIVND (reference sequence). In DNA, the CDR3 is TGTGCCAGTAGTATGTACGGGGGGAGCTCCTACGAGCAGTACTTC. Translated: CASSMYGGSSYEQYF. Full variable domain (missing parts from reference TRBV19 and TRBJ2-7): DGGITQSPKYLFRKEGQNVTLSCEQNLNHDAMYWYRQDPGQGLRLIYYSQIVNDFQKGDIAEGYSVSREKKESFPLTVTSAQKNPTAFYLCASSMYGGSSYEQYFGPGTRLTVT.

This chain uses TRBV27 with TRBJ1-5, with D perhaps TRBD1 (6 bases). Trimming removed 6 bases at V and 4 bases at J, with 10 bases between. This CDR3 has 13 residues. Germline V lookup: CDR1 MNHEY, CDR2 SMNVEV (reference sequence). This chain's CDR3 is CASREQGNQPQHF. The CDR3 DNA sequence: TGTGCCAGCAGAGAACAGGGAAATCAGCCCCAGCATTTT.

V is TRBV5-1 and J is TRBJ2-7; 8 bases fit TRBD2. V lost 0 bases to trimming and J lost 9 bases; unmatched junction nucleotides: 14. In germline, CDR1 is SGHRS, CDR2 YFSETQ. CDR3 size: 16 residues. CDR3 sequence reads: CASSLANRAGEEAQYF. The CDR3 DNA reads TGCGCCAGCAGCTTGGCTAACCGAGCGGGAGAGGAGGCGCAGTACTTC. The full variable domain, with the rest looked up from reference TRBV5-1 and TRBJ2-7, is KAGVTQTPRYLIKTRGQQVTLSCSPISGHRSVSWYQQTPGQGLQFLFEYFSETQRNKGNFPGRFSGRQFSNSRSEMNVSTLELGDSALYLCASSLANRAGEEAQYFGPGTRLTVT.

The chain is built from TRBV7-2 and TRBJ2-5; TRBD2 matches 9 bases. The germline V gene has CDR1 SGHTA and CDR2 FQGNSA. The CDR3 has 16 residues. With V trimmed by 5 bases and J by 1 base, 8 bases remained unmatched. This chain's CDR3 is CASSSHLAGFQETQYF. In nucleotides, the CDR3 is TGTGCCAGCAGCAGTCATCTAGCGGGGTTCCAAGAGACCCAGTACTTC.

The chain couples TRBV5-1 to TRBJ2-7; D uncertain. The CDR3 has 16 residues. Between the trimmed V and J ends, which lost 4 bases and 0 bases, there was a span of 17 bases. CDR1 is SGHRS and CDR2 is YFSETQ in the germline V gene. Here the CDR3 reads CASSMDLRKNSYEQYF. The CDR3 DNA follows: TGCGCCAGCAGCATGGATCTTCGGAAAAACTCCTACGAGCAGTACTTC.

The CDR3 reads CASSSRGFRGYTF. As DNA, the CDR3 is TGTGCCAGCAGCTCGAGGGGGTTCCGTGGCTACACCTTC. V gene TRBV9 combines with J gene TRBJ1-2, with D perhaps matching TRBD1 (6 bases). In germline, CDR1 is SGDLS, CDR2 YYNGEE. This CDR3 spans 13 amino acids. V lost 4 bases and J lost 7, with 14 bases in between.

This sequence joins TRBV5-1 and TRBJ2-7; TRBD1 matches 7 bases. The CDR3 contains 18 residues. J gave up 4 bases and V 4 bases, and 20 bases lay outside the gene matches. Germline V gene data show CDR1 as SGHRS and CDR2 as YFSETQ. The CDR3 protein is CASSTGTVAGGVWYEQYF. In DNA form, the CDR3 reads TGCGCCAGCAGCACGGGGACAGTAGCAGGGGGAGTTTGGTACGAGCAGTACTTC.

DNA for the CDR3: TGTGCCAGCTCCCCCTATGGAGCGGGGACTCAATACGAGCAGTACTTC. Protein product: CASSPYGAGTQYEQYF. This sequence joins TRBV18 and TRBJ2-7; 7 positions agree with TRBD2. This CDR3 region has 16 residues. Unmatched junction bases numbered 15, after V lost 6 bases and J lost 4 bases. CDR1 and CDR2 from the germline V gene are KGHSH and LQKENI.

The rearrangement uses TRBV29-1 and TRBJ2-7; D uncertain. The germline V and J ends were trimmed by 5 bases and 0 bases, with 11 bases remaining between them. The CDR3 spans 13 residues. Per the germline V gene, CDR1 is SQVTM and CDR2 is ANQGSEA. This CDR3 reads CSVLPPSSYEQYF. In DNA form, the CDR3 reads TGCAGCGTTCTGCCTCCGAGCTCCTACGAGCAGTACTTC.

V usage is TRBV7-9 and J usage is TRBJ1-4; D may be TRBD1 (5 bases). CDR3 length: 13 amino acids. In germline, CDR1 is SEHNR, CDR2 FQNEAQ (reference sequence). The V and J ends lost 6 bases and 3 bases respectively, with 8 bases between them. CDR3 sequence reads: CASRQGANEKLFF. Here the CDR3 DNA reads TGTGCCAGCAGGCAAGGGGCTAATGAAAAACTGTTTTTT.

The chain has TRBV7-6 and TRBJ2-2; 15 bases are a match to TRBD2. This CDR3 contains 18 residues. Trimming at V came to 1 base and at J to 5 bases, leaving 5 bases not matched to a gene. Germline values: CDR1 SGHVS, CDR2 FNYEAQ. The CDR3 DNA is TGTGCCAGCAGCTTAGGGGGACTAGCGGGAGGCAAAACCGGGGAGCTGTTTTTT. As protein: CASSLGGLAGGKTGELFF. Full variable domain (remainder filled in from reference TRBV7-6 and TRBJ2-2): GAGVSQSPRYKVTKRGQDVALRCDPISGHVSLYWYRQALGQGPEFLTYFNYEAQQDKSGLPNDRFSAERPEGSISTLTIQRTEQRDSAMYRCASSLGGLAGGKTGELFFGEGSRLTVL.

V is TRBV27 and J is TRBJ2-2, with 7 bases that match TRBD1. J gave up 6 bases and V 8 bases, and 9 bases lay outside the gene matches. Germline V lookup: CDR1 MNHEY, CDR2 SMNVEV (reference sequence). The CDR3 is 14 amino acids. CDR3 in amino acids: CASRNRGLSGELFF. The CDR3 DNA is TGTGCCAGCCGTAATAGGGGGCTCTCCGGGGAGCTGTTTTTT.

This sequence joins TRBV7-3 and TRBJ2-1, with 9 nucleotides matching TRBD2. The CDR3 is made up of 14 amino acids. The trim removed 6 bases at V and 7 bases at J, leaving 7 bases unmatched. The V gene's germline CDR1 is SGHTA and CDR2 FQGTGA. CDR3: CASSLAGVGNEQFF. In nucleotides, the CDR3 is TGTGCCAGCAGTTTAGCGGGAGTTGGGAATGAGCAGTTCTTC.

This sequence joins TRBV4-1 and TRBJ2-2; 7 nucleotides match TRBD1. The CDR3 runs to 17 residues. The J segment lost 2 bases and the V segment lost 3 bases, leaving 9 bases of the junction unmatched. The V gene's germline CDR1 is MGHRA and CDR2 YSYEKL. CDR3 nucleotides: TGCGCCAGCAGCCACTTAGCCGGGACAGATAACACCGGGGAGCTGTTTTTT. Amino acids: CASSHLAGTDNTGELFF.